A selection of T cell receptor beta chains follows, all from one sample in a study of T-cell reconstitution after alpha-beta-depleted transplantation in children. Via MiXCR, TCRdb re-called the PCR reads, giving one row per CDR3 protein. This table has approximately 85,000 distinct CDR3 sequences, 15% to 17% appearing once. The material sequenced was PBMCs, mostly from graft donor cells, taken 180 days after TCRalphabeta/CD19-depleted stem cell transplant. The source is a male patient aged 2-15 years who had a stem cell transplant for acute lymphoblastic leukemia, so the T cells may come from the graft donor. Each CDR3 is given with its conserved first and last residue. The D gene is left open where the match is weak. Clone size appears in some rows only: once, few, many, or a class for an expanded clone.

V: TRBV7-2; size: few; D: .; J: TRBJ1-1; CDR3: CASSRSRGNTEAFF; DNA: TGTGCCAGCAGCCGAAGTAGGGGGAACACTGAAGCTTTCTTT
V: TRBV20-1; size: .; D: .; J: TRBJ2-5; CDR3: CSARIRVRETQYF; DNA: TGCAGTGCTAGAATAAGGGTCCGGGAGACCCAGTACTTC
V: TRBV12-3/TRBV12-4; size: few; D: .; J: TRBJ2-3; CDR3: CASSLAGTQYF; DNA: TGTGCCAGCAGTTTAGCCGGGACGCAGTATTTT
V: TRBV20-1; size: .; D: .; J: TRBJ1-1; CDR3: CSARVGFGEAFF; DNA: TGCAGTGCTAGAGTGGGGTTCGGCGAAGCTTTCTTT
V: TRBV3-1; size: .; D: .; J: TRBJ1-5; CDR3: CASSERGAGSNQPQHF; DNA: TGTGCCAGCAGCGAACGGGGGGCGGGAAGCAATCAGCCCCAGCATTTT
V: TRBV4-3; size: .; D: .; J: TRBJ2-3; CDR3: CASSHYGVNTDTQYF; DNA: TGCGCCAGCAGCCATTATGGTGTAAACACAGATACGCAGTATTTT
V: TRBV6-2/TRBV6-3; size: .; D: TRBD2; J: TRBJ2-3; CDR3: CASSLITRLAGGTGSTDTQYF; DNA: TGTGCCAGCAGCCTAATCACAAGACTAGCGGGGGGCACTGGGTCCACAGATACGCAGTATTTT
V: TRBV7-9; size: .; D: TRBD2; J: TRBJ2-5; CDR3: CASSRPRLAGGRETQYF; DNA: TGTGCCAGCAGCCGGCCCCGACTAGCGGGGGGAAGAGAGACCCAGTACTTC
V: TRBV6-1; size: few; D: TRBD1; J: TRBJ1-1; CDR3: CARTRQGRTEAFF; DNA: TGTGCCAGGACCCGACAGGGAAGGACTGAAGCTTTCTTT
V: TRBV7-2; size: .; D: .; J: TRBJ2-5; CDR3: CASSLAGGETQYF; DNA: TGTGCCAGCAGCTTAGCGGGGGGCGAGACCCAGTACTTC
V: TRBV7-9; size: few; D: TRBD1; J: TRBJ1-1; CDR3: CASSPPQGKVRNTEAFF; DNA: TGTGCCAGCAGCCCCCCACAGGGGAAGGTAAGAAACACTGAAGCTTTCTTT
V: TRBV5-1; size: few; D: TRBD1; J: TRBJ2-6; CDR3: CASSLAGTGLISGANVLTF; DNA: TGCGCCAGCAGCTTGGCTGGGACAGGTCTTATCTCTGGGGCCAACGTCCTGACTTTC
V: TRBV12-3/TRBV12-4; size: few; D: TRBD1; J: TRBJ1-2; CDR3: CASSLKGAHGYTF; DNA: TGTGCCAGCAGTTTAAAGGGGGCTCATGGCTACACCTTC
V: TRBV12-3/TRBV12-4; size: .; D: TRBD2; J: TRBJ2-2; CDR3: CASSLLAGGPGELFF; DNA: TGTGCCAGCAGTTTACTAGCGGGGGGGCCCGGGGAGCTGTTTTTT
V: TRBV13; size: .; D: .; J: TRBJ2-4; CDR3: CASSLEAGRAKNIQYF; DNA: TGTGCCAGCAGCTTAGAGGCAGGGAGGGCCAAAAACATTCAGTACTTC
V: TRBV6-2/TRBV6-3; size: few; D: TRBD2; J: TRBJ2-5; CDR3: CASSDLSAGASETQYF; DNA: TGTGCCAGCAGTGACCTCTCCGCGGGAGCCAGCGAGACCCAGTACTTC
V: TRBV7-2; size: many; D: .; J: TRBJ2-2; CDR3: CASSLVPGQRTGELFF; DNA: TGTGCCAGCAGCTTAGTTCCGGGGCAGCGCACCGGGGAGCTGTTTTTT
V: TRBV10-3; size: few; D: .; J: TRBJ2-3; CDR3: CASLGGTDTQYF; DNA: TGTGCCAGCCTAGGGGGCACAGATACGCAGTATTTT
V: TRBV7-2; size: few; D: .; J: TRBJ1-1; CDR3: CASSRHQTEAFF; DNA: TGTGCCAGCAGTCGCCATCAGACTGAAGCTTTCTTT
V: TRBV6-1; size: .; D: .; J: TRBJ2-1; CDR3: CASKEGSWSSYNEQFF; DNA: TGTGCCAGCAAAGAGGGTAGCTGGAGCTCCTACAATGAGCAGTTCTTC
V: TRBV3-1; size: .; D: .; J: TRBJ1-2; CDR3: CASSQDSPRTGYGYTF; DNA: TGTGCCAGCAGCCAAGATTCGCCCCGGACGGGGTATGGCTACACCTTC
V: TRBV3-1; size: .; D: .; J: TRBJ2-5; CDR3: CASSPQTGPRGGTQYF; DNA: TGTGCCAGCAGCCCACAGACAGGGCCCAGGGGAGGGACCCAGTACTTC
V: TRBV7-2; size: .; D: TRBD2; J: TRBJ2-5; CDR3: CASSLPGLDLGETQYF; DNA: TGTGCCAGCAGCTTACCCGGACTAGACCTTGGAGAGACCCAGTACTTC
V: TRBV3-1; size: .; D: TRBD2; J: TRBJ2-2; CDR3: CASIPSGGYTGELFF; DNA: TGTGCCAGCATACCTAGCGGGGGGTACACCGGGGAGCTGTTTTTT
V: TRBV25-1; size: .; D: TRBD1; J: TRBJ2-2; CDR3: CASSSLDRVYTGELFF; DNA: TGTGCCAGCAGTTCCCTGGACAGGGTCTACACCGGGGAGCTGTTTTTT
V: TRBV5-1; size: few; D: TRBD1; J: TRBJ2-7; CDR3: CASSPRQGSYEQYF; DNA: TGCGCCAGCAGCCCCAGACAGGGCTCCTACGAGCAGTACTTC
V: TRBV15; size: few; D: .; J: TRBJ1-6; CDR3: CATRTGYNSPLHF; DNA: TGTGCCACCAGGACAGGTTATAATTCACCCCTCCACTTT
V: TRBV5-1; size: few; D: TRBD2; J: TRBJ2-3; CDR3: CASKAGDFTDTQYF; DNA: TGCGCCAGCAAAGCGGGGGACTTCACAGATACGCAGTATTTT
V: TRBV7-8; size: .; D: .; J: TRBJ2-7; CDR3: CASSFLSVVGGGNHEQYF; DNA: TGTGCCAGCAGCTTCCTATCCGTAGTTGGGGGTGGTAATCACGAGCAGTACTTC
V: TRBV6-1; size: few; D: TRBD1; J: TRBJ1-5; CDR3: CASSWSLEDRGQEDQPQHF; DNA: TGTGCCAGCAGCTGGAGCCTTGAGGACAGGGGGCAGGAGGATCAGCCCCAGCATTTT
V: TRBV7-6; size: few; D: .; J: TRBJ2-2; CDR3: CASSSLRASYGELFF; DNA: TGTGCCAGCAGCTCCCTCCGGGCCTCATACGGGGAGCTGTTTTTT
V: TRBV6-1; size: few; D: TRBD1; J: TRBJ2-7; CDR3: CASNRDRGSYEQYF; DNA: TGTGCCAGCAACAGGGACAGGGGATCCTACGAGCAGTACTTC
V: TRBV4-3; size: .; D: TRBD1; J: TRBJ2-2; CDR3: CASRGQGAGELFF; DNA: TGCGCCAGCAGAGGACAGGGGGCCGGGGAGCTGTTTTTT
V: TRBV5-1; size: .; D: TRBD1; J: TRBJ2-7; CDR3: CASSLTRGQSYEQYF; DNA: TGCGCCAGCAGCTTGACAAGGGGACAGTCCTACGAGCAGTACTTC
V: TRBV3-1; size: .; D: .; J: TRBJ1-2; CDR3: CASSPWDLANYGYTF; DNA: TGTGCCAGCAGCCCATGGGACCTGGCTAACTATGGCTACACCTTC
V: TRBV7-2; size: few; D: TRBD1; J: TRBJ1-6; CDR3: CASSQQGINSPLHF; DNA: TGTGCCAGCAGCCAACAGGGGATAAATTCACCCCTCCACTTT
V: TRBV20-1; size: .; D: .; J: TRBJ1-4; CDR3: CSARVDSTIAANEKLFF; DNA: TGCAGTGCTAGGGTGGACAGTACCATAGCGGCTAATGAAAAACTGTTTTTT
V: TRBV12-3/TRBV12-4; size: few; D: TRBD1; J: TRBJ1-4; CDR3: CASSLPGQETEKLFF; DNA: TGTGCCAGCAGTTTACCGGGACAGGAAACAGAAAAACTGTTTTTT
V: TRBV5-5; size: few; D: TRBD2; J: TRBJ2-3; CDR3: CASSSGLAGVDTQYF; DNA: TGTGCCAGCAGCTCCGGACTAGCCGGCGTCGATACGCAGTATTTT
V: TRBV19; size: few; D: .; J: TRBJ1-1; CDR3: CASSIGGGSATNTEAFF; DNA: TGTGCCAGTAGTATCGGGGGCGGCTCAGCTACGAACACTGAAGCTTTCTTT
V: TRBV20-1; size: .; D: TRBD2; J: TRBJ2-3; CDR3: CSARGLAGTSTDTQYF; DNA: TGCAGTGCTAGGGGACTAGCGGGGACCAGCACAGATACGCAGTATTTT
V: TRBV6-2/TRBV6-3; size: .; D: .; J: TRBJ1-1; CDR3: CASSYPGRGPHSWAFF; DNA: TGTGCCAGCAGTTACCCGGGCCGGGGGCCCCATTCGTGGGCTTTCTTT
V: TRBV4-3; size: .; D: .; J: TRBJ1-2; CDR3: CASSQEAERGPYGYTF; DNA: TGCGCCAGCAGCCAAGAAGCCGAGCGGGGACCCTATGGCTACACCTTC
V: TRBV6-2/TRBV6-3; size: .; D: TRBD2; J: TRBJ2-5; CDR3: CASSIPGTWTRQTQYF; DNA: TGTGCCAGCAGTATCCCCGGGACTTGGACTAGACAGACCCAGTACTTC
V: TRBV4-1; size: .; D: TRBD2; J: TRBJ2-5; CDR3: CASSQGPLAGFGETQYF; DNA: TGCGCCAGCAGCCAAGGGCCCCTAGCGGGGTTTGGAGAGACCCAGTACTTC
V: TRBV20-1; size: few; D: TRBD2; J: TRBJ2-7; CDR3: CSAIRLAGWEQYF; DNA: TGCAGTGCTATCCGACTAGCGGGATGGGAGCAGTACTTC
V: TRBV2; size: few; D: .; J: TRBJ2-1; CDR3: CASNEGPGPLQDEQFF; DNA: TGTGCCAGCAACGAAGGACCAGGCCCCCTACAAGATGAGCAGTTCTTC
V: TRBV4-1; size: many; D: .; J: TRBJ1-1; CDR3: CASSQDGENTEAFF; DNA: TGCGCCAGCAGCCAAGATGGGGAGAACACTGAAGCTTTCTTT